The sequence of this T cell receptor beta chain was determined in a study of human T cells and chemical hapten exposure. Turning to this clonotype: The antigen is not known.

TCRdb ran MiXCR on the RACE reads and lists one entry per CDR3 protein. The table has about 56,000 distinct CDR3 sequences, approximately 9.3% seen once. Study observations and caveats: Healthy individuals' immune responses may differ from those of donors, who had alopecia. Counts of expanded TCRs (at PT1) showed a positive correlation with patch test score.

Time point denoted: patch test 1, 2 weeks after DPC sensitization. Sample treatment: therapeutic diphenylcyclopropenone sensitization with weekly scalp DPC. Prior to each patch test being applied, blood was drawn. Extraction of total RNA was performed on unfractionated whole blood. Germline CDR1 SNHLY, CDR2 FYNNEI. This CDR3 has 14 amino acids. J gave up 6 bases and V 8 bases, and 12 bases lay outside the gene matches. Sequencing used whole blood, obtained in connection with sensitization to the hapten diphenylcyclopropenone (DPC). This TCR was recovered from a woman in her thirties or forties with alopecia areata. Some clones in this sample may be carry-over from other donors' samples. The gene calls are TRBV2 and TRBJ1-2, with 7 bases fitting TRBD1. CDR3 nucleotides: TGTGCCAGCGGGCATGCCAGGGGGGGAGATGGCTACACCTTC. Its translation: CASGHARGGDGYTF. The full variable domain, rest sourced from reference TRBV2 and TRBJ1-2, is EPEVTQTPSHQVTQMGQEVILRCVPISNHLYFYWYRQILGQKVEFLVSFYNNEISEKSEIFDDQFSVERPDGSNFTLKIRSTKLEDSAMYFCASGHARGGDGYTFGSGTRLTVV.